The 15 T cell receptor beta chains presented below share a single source sample, sequenced in a study of PD-L1 blockade in urothelial cancer. The repertoire was sequenced with immunoSEQ multiplex PCR; TCRdb's copy has only in-frame clones and lacks some. Here the sample spans about 130,000 clones, roughly 88% being singletons. Time point in this sample: peripheral blood 6 weeks after treatment start. Here the sequenced sample was PBMCs, taken around atezolizumab (anti-PD-L1) treatment. These TCRs come from a man aged 45-60 years with urothelial cancer.

The chain couples TRBV6-1 to TRBJ1-4; a weak D match, TRBD1 (6 bases). CDR1 is MNHNS and CDR2 is SASEGT in the germline V gene. Between the trimmed V and J ends, which lost 5 bases and 8 bases, there was a span of 9 bases. The length of the CDR3 is 12 residues. CDR3 sequence reads: CASSTGWEKLFF. The DNA of the CDR3 is TGTGCCAGCAGTACAGGGTGGGAAAAACTGTTTTTT.

The gene calls are TRBV7-2 and TRBJ2-7, with D perhaps matching TRBD2 (6 bases). V lost 5 bases and J lost 0, with 14 bases in between. The germline V gene encodes CDR1 SGHTA and CDR2 FQGNSA. CDR3 length: 15 residues. CDR3 amino acids: CASSHSGVSSYEQYF. In nucleotides, the CDR3 is TGTGCCAGCAGCCATAGCGGAGTGAGCTCCTACGAGCAGTACTTC.

CDR3 sequence: CASSQASGQTYEQYF. CDR3 DNA sequence: TGCGCCAGCAGCCAAGCTAGTGGACAGACCTACGAGCAGTACTTC. The genes are TRBV4-1 and TRBJ2-7, with a tentative D call TRBD1 (6 bases). Germline CDR1 reads MGHRA; CDR2 reads YSYEKL. The CDR3 consists of 15 residues. The V end was cut by 1 base, the J end by 2 bases, with 12 bases between.

This rearrangement joins TRBV2 to TRBJ2-6; tentatively, D is TRBD2 (6 bases). With 11 bases removed from V and 3 bases from J, the gap between germline ends came to 8 bases. The CDR3 covers 12 residues. CDR1 SNHLY and CDR2 FYNNEI come from the germline V gene. CDR3 in amino acids: CAGEVGANVLTF. In nucleotides, the CDR3 is TGTGCCGGGGAGGTTGGGGCCAACGTCCTGACTTTC.

As for this clone: A junction boundary mismatches the germline segment, possibly from a read error. J is TRBJ1-4 and V is TRBV7-9; 7 nucleotides agree with TRBD1. CDR3 length: 16 amino acids. CDR1 is SEHNR, CDR2 FQNEAQ, per germline (reference sequence). CDR3 sequence reads: CASTLPKTGPNEKLFF. The CDR3 nucleotides are TGTGCCAGCACCTTACCGAAGACAGGGCCAAATGAAAAACTGTTTTTT.

V usage is TRBV7-9 and J usage is TRBJ2-7, with D tentatively TRBD1 (6 bases). The CDR3 is 14 residues long. Trimming shortened V by 2 bases and J by 3 bases, and 11 bases separated the two germline ends. Germline-derived CDR1 and CDR2 are SEHNR and FQNEAQ (reference sequence). Here the CDR3 reads CASSLSGVGYEQYF. Written as DNA, the CDR3 is TGTGCCAGCAGCTTATCAGGGGTAGGCTACGAGCAGTACTTC.

The chain carries TRBV5-8 and TRBJ2-3; D unresolved. The germline V and J ends were trimmed by 6 bases and 2 bases, with 16 bases remaining between them. CDR3 length equals 15 residues. Per germline, CDR1 SGHTS and CDR2 YDEGEE. In DNA form, the CDR3 reads TGTGCCAGCACCATGCCCCTAGAGTTCACAGATACGCAGTATTTT. Translated, it gives CASTMPLEFTDTQYF. The full variable domain, its missing parts supplied by reference TRBV5-8 and TRBJ2-3, is EAGVTQSPTHLIKTRGQQATLRCSPISGHTSVYWYQQALGLGLQFLLWYDEGEERNRGNFPPRFSGRQFPNYSSELNVNALELEDSALYLCASTMPLEFTDTQYFGPGTRLTVL.

This rearrangement joins TRBV9 to TRBJ2-5; 8 nucleotides line up with TRBD2. Trimming took 4 bases from V and 5 from J; bases not matched to a gene: 13. This CDR3 has 16 amino acids. Germline loops: CDR1 SGDLS, CDR2 YYNGEE. Here the CDR3 DNA reads TGTGCCAGCAGCCCCCGTTCCAGCGGGAGACCGGAGACCCAGTACTTC. Amino acid sequence: CASSPRSSGRPETQYF.

The chain combines TRBV2 with TRBJ1-1; D ambiguous. The CDR3 consists of 15 residues. V lost 0 bases and J lost 1, with 9 bases in between. CDR1 and CDR2 (germline): SNHLY, FYNNEI. This CDR3 reads CASSEAPAANTEAFF. In DNA, the CDR3 is TGTGCCAGCAGTGAAGCGCCGGCGGCGAACACTGAAGCTTTCTTT.

This chain uses TRBV27 with TRBJ2-5; 11 bases align to TRBD2. This CDR3 has 15 amino acids. Unmatched junction bases numbered 3, after V lost 3 bases and J lost 3 bases. Germline CDR1 reads MNHEY; CDR2 reads SMNVEV (reference sequence). CDR3 protein: CASSFGTSGKETQYF. DNA of the CDR3: TGTGCCAGCAGTTTTGGGACTAGCGGAAAAGAGACCCAGTACTTC.

The CDR3 sequence: CASSNSQGRGTDTQYF. The CDR3 coding sequence is TGTGCCAGCTCCAATAGCCAGGGGCGAGGGACAGATACGCAGTATTTT. The rearrangement uses TRBV18 and TRBJ2-3, with D maybe TRBD1 (6 bases). The CDR3 loop spans 16 amino acids. The germline gives CDR1 KGHSH, CDR2 LQKENI. With 6 bases removed from V and 3 bases from J, the gap between germline ends came to 19 bases.

This clone came up a few times. The gene calls are TRBV28 and TRBJ1-5; the D gene is possibly TRBD1 (5 bases). This CDR3 region has 14 residues. Deletions cut 3 bases from V and 6 bases from J, with 12 bases between. The germline V gene has CDR1 MDHEN and CDR2 SYDVKM. In DNA form, the CDR3 reads TGTGCCAGCAGTTTTGGCGGGGCAGGTCAGCCCCAGCATTTT. The encoded protein is CASSFGGAGQPQHF.

This chain joins TRBV5-1 and TRBJ2-2; maybe TRBD1 (6 bases). This CDR3 has 17 residues. V was trimmed by 2 bases and J by 6 bases, leaving 20 bases between them. Germline V CDR1 and CDR2: SGHRS, YFSETQ. The CDR3, as DNA: TGCGCCAGCAGCTTCGTCAGGGGAATGGGGATACCCGGGGAGCTGTTTTTT. Its translation: CASSFVRGMGIPGELFF. Supplemented by reference TRBV5-1 and TRBJ2-2, the full variable domain reads KAGVTQTPRYLIKTRGQQVTLSCSPISGHRSVSWYQQTPGQGLQFLFEYFSETQRNKGNFPGRFSGRQFSNSRSEMNVSTLELGDSALYLCASSFVRGMGIPGELFFGEGSRLTVL.

The rearrangement uses TRBV28 and TRBJ1-5; TRBD1 matches at 7 bases. CDR1 MDHEN and CDR2 SYDVKM come from the germline V gene. This CDR3 is built from 19 residues. The J segment lost 0 bases and the V segment lost 3 bases, leaving 14 bases of the junction unmatched. CDR3 sequence: CASSFPISGQTYSNQPQHF. CDR3 in DNA: TGTGCCAGCAGTTTCCCGATTTCGGGACAGACTTATAGCAATCAGCCCCAGCATTTT.

The J gene is TRBJ1-2, the V gene TRBV4-2; D is uncertain. The CDR3 consists of 15 residues. CDR1 LGHNA and CDR2 YNFKEQ come from the germline V gene. Trimming cost V 2 bases and J 6 bases, with 16 bases left between them. The CDR3 loop is CASSQNYAVPDGYTF. For the CDR3, the DNA is TGTGCCAGCAGCCAAAACTACGCGGTGCCAGATGGCTACACCTTC.